The clone carrying this TCR beta chain came up many times. Its antigen is still unknown. V lost 4 bases to trimming and J lost 6 bases, with 7 bases between them. The CDR3 extends over 12 amino acids. Germline CDR1 and CDR2: LGHNA and YNFKEQ. This sample is drawn from a study of T cells after yellow fever vaccination. Study information: The authors prepared low-cell-number fractions using SMART-Seq v4 Ultra Low Input.

Template switching by 5'RACE produced TCR cDNA, adding a universal primer site and UMIs. In TCRdb, the 5' RACE reads were re-called with MiXCR into one record per CDR3 protein. The sample lists hundreds of thousands of distinct CDR3 sequences, 18% occurring once. General study results and limits: There was a small share of clonotypes that showed up in both the CD4 and CD8 compartments. The secondary response peaked faster, at day 5 versus 15, but was weaker.

The sequencing used PBMCs, collected before the yellow fever booster vaccination. This chain uses TRBV4-2 with TRBJ2-4; tentatively, D is TRBD1 (6 bases). This sequence was found in a man aged 18 to 29 who received the YFV17D yellow fever vaccine. CDR3 sequence (DNA): TGTGCCAGCAGCCTGGACAGAAACATTCAGTACTTC. It yields the protein CASSLDRNIQYF.